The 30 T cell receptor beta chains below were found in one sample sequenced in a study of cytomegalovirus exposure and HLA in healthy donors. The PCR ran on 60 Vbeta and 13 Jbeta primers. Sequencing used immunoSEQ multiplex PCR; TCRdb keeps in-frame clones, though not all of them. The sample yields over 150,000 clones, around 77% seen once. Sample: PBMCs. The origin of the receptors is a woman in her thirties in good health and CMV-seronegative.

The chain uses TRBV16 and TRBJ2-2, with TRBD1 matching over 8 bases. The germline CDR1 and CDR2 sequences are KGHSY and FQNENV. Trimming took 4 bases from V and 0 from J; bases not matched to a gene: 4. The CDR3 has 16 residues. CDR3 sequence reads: CASSRDRGANTGELFF. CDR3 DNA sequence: TGTGCCAGCAGCCGCGACAGGGGCGCGAACACCGGGGAGCTGTTTTTT.

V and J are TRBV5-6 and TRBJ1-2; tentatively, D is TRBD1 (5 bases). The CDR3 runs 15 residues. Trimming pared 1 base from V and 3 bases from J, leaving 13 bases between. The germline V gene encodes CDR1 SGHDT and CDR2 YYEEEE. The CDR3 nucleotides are TGTGCCAGCAGCTTGACCAGGGCCGACTACTATGGCTACACCTTC. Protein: CASSLTRADYYGYTF.

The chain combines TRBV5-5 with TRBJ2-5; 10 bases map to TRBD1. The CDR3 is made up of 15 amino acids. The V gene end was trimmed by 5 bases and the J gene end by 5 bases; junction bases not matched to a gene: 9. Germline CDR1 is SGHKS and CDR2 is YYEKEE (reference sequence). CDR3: CASRRRQGASETQYF. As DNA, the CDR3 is TGTGCCAGCAGAAGACGACAGGGGGCATCCGAGACCCAGTACTTC.

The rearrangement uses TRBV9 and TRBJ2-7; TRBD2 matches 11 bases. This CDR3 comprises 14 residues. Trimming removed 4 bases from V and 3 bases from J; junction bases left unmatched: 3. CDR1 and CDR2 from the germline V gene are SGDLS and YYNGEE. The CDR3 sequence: CASSPGLAVYEQYF. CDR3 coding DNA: TGTGCCAGCAGCCCGGGACTAGCGGTCTACGAGCAGTACTTC.

The CDR3 region is CASSQVGVSMNTEAFF. DNA of the CDR3: TGCGCCAGCAGCCAAGTCGGGGTTAGTATGAACACTGAAGCTTTCTTT. The chain employs TRBV4-1 and TRBJ1-1, with D unclear. Germline CDR1 and CDR2: MGHRA and YSYEKL. V lost 1 base, J lost 0 bases, and 12 bases lay in between. The CDR3 covers 16 residues.

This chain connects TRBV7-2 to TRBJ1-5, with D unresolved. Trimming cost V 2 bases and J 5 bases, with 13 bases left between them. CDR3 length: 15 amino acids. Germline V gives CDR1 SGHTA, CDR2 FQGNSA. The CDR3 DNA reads TGTGCCAGCAGCTTAAATGTGGGCGCCGATCAGCCCCAGCATTTT. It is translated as CASSLNVGADQPQHF.

CDR3 region: CASSLRLRETQYF. CDR3 coding DNA: TGTGCCAGCAGCTTACGGTTACGAGAGACCCAGTACTTC. This chain connects TRBV13 to TRBJ2-5; no definite D call. From germline, CDR1 is PRHDT and CDR2 FYEKMQ (reference sequence). The CDR3 consists of 13 residues. V shed 2 bases and J shed 4 bases, with 8 bases lying between them.

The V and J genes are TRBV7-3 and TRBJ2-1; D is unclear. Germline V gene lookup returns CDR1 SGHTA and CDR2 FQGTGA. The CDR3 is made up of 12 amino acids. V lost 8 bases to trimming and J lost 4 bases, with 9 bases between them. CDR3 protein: CASSGSYNEQFF. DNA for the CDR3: TGTGCCAGCTCCGGGTCTTACAATGAGCAGTTCTTC.

The CDR3 bases are TGTGCCAGCCAAAGGCTGGGGACTCCAACCTACGAGCAGTACTTC. This codes for CASQRLGTPTYEQYF. V and J are TRBV27 and TRBJ2-7; possible D gene TRBD2, 6 bases. Germline loops: CDR1 MNHEY, CDR2 SMNVEV (reference sequence). CDR3 length: 15 amino acids. V was pared by 8 bases and J by 2 bases, with 19 bases between.

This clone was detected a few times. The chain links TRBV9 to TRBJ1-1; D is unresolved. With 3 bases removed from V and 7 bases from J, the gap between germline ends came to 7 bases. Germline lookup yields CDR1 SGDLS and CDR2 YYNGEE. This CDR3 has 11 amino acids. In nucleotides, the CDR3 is TGTGCCAGCAGCGAACATGGTGAAGCTTTCTTT. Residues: CASSEHGEAFF.

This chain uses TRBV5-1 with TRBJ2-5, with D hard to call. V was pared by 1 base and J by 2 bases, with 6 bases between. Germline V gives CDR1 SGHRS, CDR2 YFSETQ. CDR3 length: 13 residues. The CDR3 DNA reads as TGCGCCAGCAGCTTGTGGCAGCAAGAGACCCAGTACTTC. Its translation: CASSLWQQETQYF.

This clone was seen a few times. The CDR3: CASSPGSAGNTIYF. The CDR3 nucleotides read TGTGCCAGCAGCCCAGGGTCGGCTGGAAACACCATATATTTT. The rearrangement links TRBV28 to TRBJ1-3; TRBD1 is a possible D gene (5 bases). The V end was cut by 6 bases, the J end by 2 bases, with 11 bases between. This CDR3 has 14 residues. Germline CDR1 and CDR2: MDHEN and SYDVKM.

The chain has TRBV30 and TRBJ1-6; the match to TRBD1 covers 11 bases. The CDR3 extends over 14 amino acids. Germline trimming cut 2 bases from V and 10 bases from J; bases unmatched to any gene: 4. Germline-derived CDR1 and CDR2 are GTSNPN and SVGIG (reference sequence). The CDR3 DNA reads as TGTGCCTGGAGTCCGGGACAGGGGGGATCACCCCTCCACTTT. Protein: CAWSPGQGGSPLHF. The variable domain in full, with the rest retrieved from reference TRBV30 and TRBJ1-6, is SQTIHQWPATLVQPVGSPLSLECTVEGTSNPNLYWYRQAAGRGLQLLFYSVGIGQISSEVPQNLSASRPQDRQFILSSKKLLLSDSGFYLCAWSPGQGGSPLHFGNGTRLTVT.

CDR3 in amino acids: CASSYRQGQFF. CDR3 sequence (DNA): TGTGCCAGCAGTTACCGACAGGGACAGTTCTTC. The rearrangement links TRBV6-6 to TRBJ2-1; TRBD1 matches 7 bases. CDR1 MNHNY and CDR2 SVGAGI come from the germline V gene (reference sequence). This CDR3 spans 11 amino acids. J was trimmed by 13 bases and V by 2 bases; bases with no gene match: 2.

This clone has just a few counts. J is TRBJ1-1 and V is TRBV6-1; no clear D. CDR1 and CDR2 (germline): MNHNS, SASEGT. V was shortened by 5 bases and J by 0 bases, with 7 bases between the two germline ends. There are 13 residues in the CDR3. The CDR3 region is CASSQYLNTEAFF. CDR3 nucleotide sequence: TGTGCCAGCAGTCAATACTTGAACACTGAAGCTTTCTTT.

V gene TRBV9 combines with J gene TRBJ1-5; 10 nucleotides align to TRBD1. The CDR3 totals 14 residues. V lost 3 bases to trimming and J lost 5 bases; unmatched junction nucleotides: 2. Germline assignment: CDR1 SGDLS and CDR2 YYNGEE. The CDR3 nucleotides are TGTGCCAGCAGCGCGACAGGGGGCGATCAGCCCCAGCATTTT. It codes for CASSATGGDQPQHF. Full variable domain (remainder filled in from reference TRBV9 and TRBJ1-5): DSGVTQTPKHLITATGQRVTLRCSPRSGDLSVYWYQQSLDQGLQFLIQYYNGEERAKGNILERFSAQQFPDLHSELNLSSLELGDSALYFCASSATGGDQPQHFGDGTRLSIL.

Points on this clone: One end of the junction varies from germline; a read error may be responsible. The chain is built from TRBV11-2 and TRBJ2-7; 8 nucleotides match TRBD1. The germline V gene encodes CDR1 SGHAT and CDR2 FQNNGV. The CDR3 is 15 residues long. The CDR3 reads CASSHRGTGSSEQYF. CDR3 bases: TGTGCCAGCAGCCACCGAGGGACAGGCTCCTCCGAGCAGTACTTC. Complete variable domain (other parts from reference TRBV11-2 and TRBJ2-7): EAGVAQSPRYKIIEKRQSVAFWCNPISGHATLYWYQQILGQGPKLLIQFQNNGVVDDSQLPKDRFSAERLKGVDSTLKIQPAKLEDSAVYLCASSHRGTGSSEQYFGPGTRLTVT.

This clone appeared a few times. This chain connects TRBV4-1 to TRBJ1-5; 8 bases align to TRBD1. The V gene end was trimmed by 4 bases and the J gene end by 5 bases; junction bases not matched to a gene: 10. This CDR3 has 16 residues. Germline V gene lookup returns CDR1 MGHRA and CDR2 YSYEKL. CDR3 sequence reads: CASSPFGTGTYQPQHF. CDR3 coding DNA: TGCGCCAGCAGCCCTTTTGGGACAGGAACTTATCAGCCCCAGCATTTT.

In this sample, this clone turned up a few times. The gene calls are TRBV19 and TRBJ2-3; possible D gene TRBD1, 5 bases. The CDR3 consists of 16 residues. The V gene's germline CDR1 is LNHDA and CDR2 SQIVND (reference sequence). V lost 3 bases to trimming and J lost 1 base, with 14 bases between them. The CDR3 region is CASSMGLTGGTDTQYF. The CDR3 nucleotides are TGTGCCAGTAGTATGGGGCTAACTGGGGGCACAGATACGCAGTATTTT.

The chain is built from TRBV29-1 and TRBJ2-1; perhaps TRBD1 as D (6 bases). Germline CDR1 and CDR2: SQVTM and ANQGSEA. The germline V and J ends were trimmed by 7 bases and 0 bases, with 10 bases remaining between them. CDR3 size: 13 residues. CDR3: CSGGPHSYNEQFF. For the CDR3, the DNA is TGCAGCGGGGGGCCCCACTCCTACAATGAGCAGTTCTTC.

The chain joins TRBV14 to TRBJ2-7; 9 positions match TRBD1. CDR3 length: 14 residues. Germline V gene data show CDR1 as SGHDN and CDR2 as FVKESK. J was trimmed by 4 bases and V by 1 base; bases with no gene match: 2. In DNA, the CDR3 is TGTGCCAGCAGCCAAGCCGGGACAGGGTACGAGCAGTACTTC. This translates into CASSQAGTGYEQYF. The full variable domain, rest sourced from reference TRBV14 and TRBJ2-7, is EAGVTQFPSHSVIEKGQTVTLRCDPISGHDNLYWYRRVMGKEIKFLLHFVKESKQDESGMPNNRFLAERTGGTYSTLKVQPAELEDSGVYFCASSQAGTGYEQYFGPGTRLTVT.

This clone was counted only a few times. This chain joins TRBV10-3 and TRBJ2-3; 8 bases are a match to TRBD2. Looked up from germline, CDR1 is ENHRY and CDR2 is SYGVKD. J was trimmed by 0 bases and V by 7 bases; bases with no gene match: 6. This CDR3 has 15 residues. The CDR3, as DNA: TGTGCCATCAAGGCGCAGCGGGGGAGCACAGATACGCAGTATTTT. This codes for CAIKAQRGSTDTQYF.

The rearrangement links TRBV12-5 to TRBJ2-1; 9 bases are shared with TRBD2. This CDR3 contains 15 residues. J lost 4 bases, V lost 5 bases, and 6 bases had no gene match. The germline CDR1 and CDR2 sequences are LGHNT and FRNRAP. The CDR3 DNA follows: TGTGCTAGTGGTCCAGCGACTAGCGGTTACAATGAGCAGTTCTTC. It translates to CASGPATSGYNEQFF.

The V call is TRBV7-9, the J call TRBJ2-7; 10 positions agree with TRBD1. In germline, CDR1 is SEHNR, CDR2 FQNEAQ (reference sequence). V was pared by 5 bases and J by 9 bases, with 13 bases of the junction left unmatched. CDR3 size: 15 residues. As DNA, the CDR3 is TGTGCCAGCAGCCCCCCCCTGACAGGGGGCTACTTGCAGTACTTC. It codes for CASSPPLTGGYLQYF. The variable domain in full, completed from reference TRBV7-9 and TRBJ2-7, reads DTGVSQNPRHKITKRGQNVTFRCDPISEHNRLYWYRQTLGQGPEFLTYFQNEAQLEKSRLLSDRFSAERPKGSFSTLEIQRTEQGDSAMYLCASSPPLTGGYLQYFGPGTRLTVT.

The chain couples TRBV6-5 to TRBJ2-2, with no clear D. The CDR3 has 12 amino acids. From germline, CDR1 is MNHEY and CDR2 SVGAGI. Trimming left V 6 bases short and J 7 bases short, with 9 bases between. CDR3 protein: CASSQRGGELFF. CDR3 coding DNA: TGTGCCAGCAGCCAGAGAGGCGGGGAGCTGTTTTTT.

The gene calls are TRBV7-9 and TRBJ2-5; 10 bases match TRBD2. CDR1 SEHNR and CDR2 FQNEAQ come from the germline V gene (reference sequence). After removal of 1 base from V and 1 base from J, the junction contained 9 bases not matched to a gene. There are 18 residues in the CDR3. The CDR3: CASSLGWLAGGFQETQYF. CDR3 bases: TGTGCCAGCAGCTTAGGATGGTTAGCGGGAGGCTTCCAAGAGACCCAGTACTTC.

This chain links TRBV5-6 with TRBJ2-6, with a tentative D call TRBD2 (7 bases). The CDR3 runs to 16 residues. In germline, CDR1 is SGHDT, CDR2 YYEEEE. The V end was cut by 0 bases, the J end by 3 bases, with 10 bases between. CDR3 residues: CASSLGGGHGANVLTF. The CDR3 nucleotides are TGTGCCAGCAGCTTGGGGGGGGGCCATGGGGCCAACGTCCTGACTTTC.

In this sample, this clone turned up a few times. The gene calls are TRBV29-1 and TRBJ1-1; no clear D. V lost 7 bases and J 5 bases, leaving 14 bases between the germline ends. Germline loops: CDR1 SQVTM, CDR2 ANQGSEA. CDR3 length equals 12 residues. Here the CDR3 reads CSAEDGFTEAFF. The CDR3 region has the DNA TGCAGCGCGGAGGATGGCTTTACTGAAGCTTTCTTT.

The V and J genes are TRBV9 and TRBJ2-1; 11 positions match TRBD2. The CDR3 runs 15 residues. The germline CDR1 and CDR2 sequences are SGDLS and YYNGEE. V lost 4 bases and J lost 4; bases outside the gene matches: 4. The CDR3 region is CASSQTSGTYNEQFF. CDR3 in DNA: TGTGCCAGCAGCCAGACTAGCGGGACATACAATGAGCAGTTCTTC. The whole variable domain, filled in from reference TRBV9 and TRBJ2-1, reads DSGVTQTPKHLITATGQRVTLRCSPRSGDLSVYWYQQSLDQGLQFLIQYYNGEERAKGNILERFSAQQFPDLHSELNLSSLELGDSALYFCASSQTSGTYNEQFFGPGTRLTVL.

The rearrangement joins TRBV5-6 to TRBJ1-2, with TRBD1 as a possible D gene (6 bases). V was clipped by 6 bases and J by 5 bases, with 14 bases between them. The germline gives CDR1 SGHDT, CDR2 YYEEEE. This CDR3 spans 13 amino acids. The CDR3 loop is CASTPSGAYGYTF. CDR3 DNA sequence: TGTGCCAGCACCCCCTCAGGGGCTTATGGCTACACCTTC.